The 23 T cell receptor beta chains reported below all come from one sample, sequenced in a study of T cells in Graves' hyperthyroidism and ophthalmopathy. What was amplified from RNA transcripts were TCR beta CDR3 regions. HTBI primers drove first-round RT-PCR of the TCR CDR3. TCRdb re-analysed the multiplex PCR reads in MiXCR, keeping a single row per CDR3 protein. The sample lists fewer than 700,000 distinct CDR3 sequences, approximately 17% occurring once. Sample: blood. The receptors stem from a woman between 18 and 30 years old with Graves' ophthalmopathy.

The chain couples TRBV5-4 to TRBJ1-6, with TRBD1 matching 10 bases. The V gene end was trimmed by 4 bases and the J gene end by 10 bases; junction bases not matched to a gene: 8. Germline V lookup: CDR1 SGHNT, CDR2 YYREEE (reference sequence). This CDR3 has 15 residues. DNA for the CDR3: TGTGCCAGCAGCCGCACCGGGACAGGGGCCTCACCCCTCCACTTT. As protein: CASSRTGTGASPLHF.

The sample holds a few counts of this clonotype. In DNA, the CDR3 is TGCAGTGCTAGAATTGCAGATACGCAGTATTTT. This gives the protein CSARIADTQYF. The chain is built from TRBV20-1 and TRBJ2-3; no firm D call. Trimming took 2 bases from V and 4 from J, leaving 4 bases between them. The CDR3 totals 11 residues. Germline CDR1 reads DFQATT; CDR2 reads SNEGSKA (reference sequence).

CDR3: CASSQDPGQGRGYTF. As DNA, the CDR3 is TGTGCCAGCAGCCAAGATCCGGGACAGGGTAGAGGCTACACCTTC. The J gene is TRBJ1-2, the V gene TRBV3-1, with 9 bases fitting TRBD1. The V and J ends lost 0 bases and 8 bases, in that order; junction bases with no gene match: 7. The CDR3 runs 15 residues. Germline V gene sequence: CDR1 LGHDT, CDR2 YNNKEL (reference sequence).

V and J are TRBV4-1 and TRBJ2-7; D may be TRBD1 (6 bases). The ends were cut back, 6 bases at V and 3 bases at J, with 15 bases in the middle. The CDR3 contains 14 residues. Per germline, CDR1 MGHRA and CDR2 YSYEKL. The DNA of the CDR3 is TGCGCCAGCAGTCCCCTGTGGGACAACTACGAGCAGTACTTC. This translates into CASSPLWDNYEQYF.

This clonotype was observed at least ten times. V and J are TRBV6-1 and TRBJ1-6; the D gene is possibly TRBD1 (6 bases). V was shortened by 7 bases and J by 14 bases, with 12 bases between the two germline ends. Per germline, CDR1 MNHNS and CDR2 SASEGT. This CDR3 comprises 11 residues. The CDR3 protein is CASIGGLALHF. The DNA for the CDR3 is TGTGCCAGCATCGGGGGGCTGGCCCTCCACTTT.

The V call is TRBV7-9, the J call TRBJ2-5, with 11 bases matching TRBD2. CDR3 length: 16 residues. From germline, CDR1 is SEHNR and CDR2 FQNEAQ (reference sequence). V dropped 0 bases and J dropped 5; count of bases not matched to a gene: 5. CDR3 nucleotides: TGTGCCAGCAGCTTAGCCGTAGCGGGAGGGGAGGAGACCCAGTACTTC. Translated, it gives CASSLAVAGGEETQYF.

This clonotype was counted a few times. The gene calls are TRBV6-1 and TRBJ1-2; 8 nucleotides line up with TRBD1. The J segment lost 4 bases and the V segment lost 5 bases, leaving 6 bases of the junction unmatched. Germline CDR1 reads MNHNS; CDR2 reads SASEGT. The CDR3 is made up of 14 amino acids. The CDR3 bases are TGTGCCAGCAGTTATACGACAGGGGTCTATGGCTACACCTTC. Its translation is CASSYTTGVYGYTF.

This clonotype was seen ten or more times. The chain is built from TRBV6-5 and TRBJ2-1, with 7 bases matching TRBD2. V dropped 1 base and J dropped 4; count of bases not matched to a gene: 7. Germline V gene data show CDR1 as MNHEY and CDR2 as SVGAGI. CDR3 length: 16 residues. The CDR3 protein is CASSYYKRGVYNEQFF. In nucleotides, the CDR3 is TGTGCCAGCAGTTACTACAAGCGGGGCGTATACAATGAGCAGTTCTTC.

About this clonotype: An end of the junction differs from the germline gene, which may be a read error. V usage is TRBV12-3 or TRBV12-4 and J usage is TRBJ2-7, with a possible D match to TRBD1 (5 bases). This CDR3 contains 14 residues. CDR3 coding DNA: TGTGCCAGCAGTTTATGGGGCAGGTCCTACGAGCGGTACTTC. Translated, it gives CASSLWGRSYERYF.

In DNA form, the CDR3 reads TGTGCCTGGAGTGTCGAAGGCGAGCAGTACTTC. Protein: CAWSVEGEQYF. V gene TRBV30 combines with J gene TRBJ2-7, with unresolved D. The germline V gene encodes CDR1 GTSNPN and CDR2 SVGIG (reference sequence). This CDR3 region has 11 residues. V was cut by 0 bases and J by 6 bases, with 6 bases left in between.

CDR3 in DNA: TGTGCCAGTAGAAGCGGACAGGGGAAAATGGACAATCAGCCCCAGCATTTT. Its translation is CASRSGQGKMDNQPQHF. The chain recombines TRBV19 with TRBJ1-5, with 9 bases that match TRBD1. Germline V gene lookup returns CDR1 LNHDA and CDR2 SQIVND (reference sequence). This CDR3 region has 17 residues. V shed 6 bases, J shed 3 bases, and the junction held 12 bases outside the gene matches.

This clonotype showed up just a few times. This chain joins TRBV7-9 and TRBJ1-5; D call uncertain. Per germline, CDR1 SEHNR and CDR2 FQNEAQ (reference sequence). This CDR3 comprises 14 residues. Trimming shortened V by 4 bases and J by 4 bases, and 11 bases separated the two germline ends. CDR3 sequence: CASSSSTGNQPQHF. The CDR3 DNA reads TGTGCCAGCAGCTCTTCGACGGGGAATCAGCCCCAGCATTTT.

In its sample, this clonotype was seen many times. V is TRBV20-1 and J is TRBJ2-1; 11 bases match TRBD2. Trimming took 6 bases from V and 5 from J; bases not matched to a gene: 3. Germline V gene sequence: CDR1 DFQATT, CDR2 SNEGSKA (reference sequence). The CDR3 contains 13 residues. CDR3 in amino acids: CSAGLAGNNEQFF. CDR3 bases: TGCAGTGCCGGACTAGCGGGTAACAATGAGCAGTTCTTC.

This clonotype was found many times. CDR3 DNA sequence: TGTGCCAGCAGTGAACAGGATATGAACACTGAAGCTTTCTTT. This gives the protein CASSEQDMNTEAFF. The rearrangement uses TRBV2 and TRBJ1-1; D ambiguous. Germline V gene sequence: CDR1 SNHLY, CDR2 FYNNEI. The CDR3 extends over 14 amino acids. V was pared by 2 bases and J by 0 bases, with 7 bases between. The full variable domain, rest sourced from reference TRBV2 and TRBJ1-1, is EPEVTQTPSHQVTQMGQEVILRCVPISNHLYFYWYRQILGQKVEFLVSFYNNEISEKSEIFDDQFSVERPDGSNFTLKIRSTKLEDSAMYFCASSEQDMNTEAFFGQGTRLTVV.

CDR3 nucleotide sequence: TGTGCCAGCAGACCGGGGGGGGTAGGCAATGAGCAGTTCTTC. It is translated as CASRPGGVGNEQFF. The chain couples TRBV28 to TRBJ2-1; 8 nucleotides agree with TRBD2. The CDR3 sequence is 14 residues long. Losses at the gene ends were 6 bases for V and 6 bases for J; bases not matched to a gene: 7. Germline V lookup: CDR1 MDHEN, CDR2 SYDVKM.

This chain uses TRBV27 with TRBJ2-1; 10 bases align to TRBD2. Germline CDR1 is MNHEY and CDR2 is SMNVEV (reference sequence). Trimming at V came to 6 bases and at J to 3 bases, leaving 5 bases not matched to a gene. The CDR3 length is 15 residues. In DNA, the CDR3 is TGTGCCAGCAGGGCCAGGACTAGCGGCTACAATGAGCAGTTCTTC. This translates into CASRARTSGYNEQFF.

The chain has TRBV5-6 and TRBJ2-7; D remains unclear. The CDR3 length is 13 residues. Trimming left V 1 base short and J 2 bases short, with 7 bases between. The germline CDR1 and CDR2 sequences are SGHDT and YYEEEE. The CDR3 loop is CASSLSQPYEQYF. The CDR3 region has the DNA TGTGCCAGCAGCTTGAGTCAGCCCTACGAGCAGTACTTC.

In this sample, this clonotype turned up a few times. This rearrangement joins TRBV19 to TRBJ1-6; D is unresolved. The CDR3 is 14 amino acids. Germline-derived CDR1 and CDR2 are LNHDA and SQIVND (reference sequence). V gave up 5 bases and J gave up 10 bases, with 15 bases separating them. CDR3 loop: CASSSDGKVSPLHF. CDR3 DNA: TGTGCCAGTAGTTCAGACGGGAAAGTATCACCCCTCCACTTT. Together with reference TRBV19 and TRBJ1-6, the CDR3 gives the full variable domain: DGGITQSPKYLFRKEGQNVTLSCEQNLNHDAMYWYRQDPGQGLRLIYYSQIVNDFQKGDIAEGYSVSREKKESFPLTVTSAQKNPTAFYLCASSSDGKVSPLHFGNGTRLTVT.

This clonotype showed up many times. The V call is TRBV5-1, the J call TRBJ2-7; TRBD1 is a possible D gene (6 bases). The germline CDR1 and CDR2 sequences are SGHRS and YFSETQ. This CDR3 region has 15 residues. V dropped 4 bases and J dropped 0 bases, with 14 bases sitting between them. CDR3 sequence reads: CASSGGQRDSYEQYF. CDR3 coding DNA: TGCGCCAGCAGCGGGGGACAAAGGGACTCCTACGAGCAGTACTTC.

This clonotype was detected many times. The rearrangement uses TRBV11-2 and TRBJ2-2; 7 nucleotides line up with TRBD1. From germline, CDR1 is SGHAT and CDR2 FQNNGV. V shed 4 bases, J shed 1 base, and the junction held 3 bases outside the gene matches. This CDR3 region has 15 residues. CDR3 amino acids: CASSSDRVNTGELFF. CDR3 DNA sequence: TGTGCCAGCAGCTCAGACAGGGTGAACACCGGGGAGCTGTTTTTT.

In this sample, this clonotype turned up many times. The gene calls are TRBV4-3 and TRBJ2-5; D is possibly TRBD1 or TRBD2 (5 bases each). Per germline, CDR1 LGHNA and CDR2 YSLEER. This CDR3 spans 16 amino acids. V was shortened by 1 base and J by 2 bases, with 14 bases between the two germline ends. Here the CDR3 reads CASSQAGGDPQETQYF. In nucleotides, the CDR3 is TGCGCCAGCAGCCAAGCTGGGGGAGACCCACAAGAGACCCAGTACTTC.

At least ten counts were recorded for this clonotype. This chain uses TRBV3-1 with TRBJ1-1, with no clear D. Trimming removed 3 bases from V and 5 bases from J, with 7 bases in between. CDR1 is LGHDT, CDR2 YNNKEL, per germline (reference sequence). The length of the CDR3 is 12 residues. The CDR3 nucleotides read TGTGCCAGCAGCCAGGGGAGAACTGAAGCTTTCTTT. Its translation is CASSQGRTEAFF.

In this sample, this clonotype turned up a few times. The V and J genes are TRBV6-1 and TRBJ1-2; D perhaps matches TRBD1 (5 bases). Trimming shortened V by 5 bases and J by 4 bases, and 29 bases separated the two germline ends. The CDR3 spans 19 residues. From germline, CDR1 is MNHNS and CDR2 SASEGT. CDR3 bases: TGTGCCAGCAGTTACAGTCGCTCTGGACAAGTGTCATCTCTCTATGGCTACACCTTC. Its protein is CASSYSRSGQVSSLYGYTF.